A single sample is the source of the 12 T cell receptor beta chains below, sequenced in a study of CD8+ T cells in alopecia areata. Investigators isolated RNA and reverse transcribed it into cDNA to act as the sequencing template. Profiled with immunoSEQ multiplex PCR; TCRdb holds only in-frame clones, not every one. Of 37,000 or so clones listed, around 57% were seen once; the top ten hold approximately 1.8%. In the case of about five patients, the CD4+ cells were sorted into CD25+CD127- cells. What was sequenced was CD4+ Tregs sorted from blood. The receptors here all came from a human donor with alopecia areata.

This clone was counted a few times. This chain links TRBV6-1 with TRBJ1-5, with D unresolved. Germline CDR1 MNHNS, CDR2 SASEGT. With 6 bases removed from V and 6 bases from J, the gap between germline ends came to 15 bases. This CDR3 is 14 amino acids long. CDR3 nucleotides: TGTGCCAGCAGCGTCGGGAGGGAGAGTCAGCCCCAGCATTTT. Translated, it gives CASSVGRESQPQHF.

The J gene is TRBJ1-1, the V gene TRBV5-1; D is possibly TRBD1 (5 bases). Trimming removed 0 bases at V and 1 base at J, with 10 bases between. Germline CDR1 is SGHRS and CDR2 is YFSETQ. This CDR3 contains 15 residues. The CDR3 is CASSLARGANTEAFF. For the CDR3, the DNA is TGCGCCAGCAGCTTGGCGCGGGGCGCGAACACTGAAGCTTTCTTT.

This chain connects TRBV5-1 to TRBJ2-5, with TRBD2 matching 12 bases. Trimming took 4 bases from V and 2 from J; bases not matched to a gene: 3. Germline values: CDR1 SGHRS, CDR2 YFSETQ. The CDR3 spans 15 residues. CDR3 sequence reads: CASSRTSGVQETQYF. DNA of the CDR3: TGCGCCAGCAGCAGGACTAGCGGGGTTCAAGAGACCCAGTACTTC.

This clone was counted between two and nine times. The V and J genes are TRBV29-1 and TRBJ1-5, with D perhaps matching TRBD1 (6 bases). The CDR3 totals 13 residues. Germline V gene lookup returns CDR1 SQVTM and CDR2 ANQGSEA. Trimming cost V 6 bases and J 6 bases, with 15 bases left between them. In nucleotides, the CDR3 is TGCAGCGTGGCCAGGGGTCTCGGTCAGCCCCAGCATTTT. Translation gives CSVARGLGQPQHF.

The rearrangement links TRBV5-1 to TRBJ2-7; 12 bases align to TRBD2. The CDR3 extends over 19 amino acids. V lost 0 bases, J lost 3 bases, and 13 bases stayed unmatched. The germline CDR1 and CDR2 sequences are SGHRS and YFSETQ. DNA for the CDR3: TGCGCCAGCAGCTTGGGCCTACTAGCGGGGGGTCCTCAGAGCTACGAGCAGTACTTC. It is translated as CASSLGLLAGGPQSYEQYF.

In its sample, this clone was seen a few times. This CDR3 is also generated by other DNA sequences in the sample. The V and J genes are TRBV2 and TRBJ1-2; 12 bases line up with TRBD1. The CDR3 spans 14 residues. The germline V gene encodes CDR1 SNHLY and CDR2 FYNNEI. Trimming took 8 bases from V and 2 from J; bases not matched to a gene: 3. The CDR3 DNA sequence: TGTGCCAGCTCGGGACAGGGGGCAAACTATGGCTACACCTTC. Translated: CASSGQGANYGYTF.

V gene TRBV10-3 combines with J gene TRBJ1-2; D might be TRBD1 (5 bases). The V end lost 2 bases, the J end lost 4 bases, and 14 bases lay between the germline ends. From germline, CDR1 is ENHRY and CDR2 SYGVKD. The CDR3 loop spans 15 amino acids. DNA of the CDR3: TGTGCCATCAGTGAGAAAAGGGGAGGAGCCTATGGCTACACCTTC. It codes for CAISEKRGGAYGYTF.

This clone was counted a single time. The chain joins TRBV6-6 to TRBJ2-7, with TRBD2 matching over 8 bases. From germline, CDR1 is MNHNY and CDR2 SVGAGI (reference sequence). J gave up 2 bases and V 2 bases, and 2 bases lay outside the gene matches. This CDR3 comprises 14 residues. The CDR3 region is CASSYKRGTYEQYF. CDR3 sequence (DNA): TGTGCCAGCAGTTACAAGCGGGGGACCTACGAGCAGTACTTC.

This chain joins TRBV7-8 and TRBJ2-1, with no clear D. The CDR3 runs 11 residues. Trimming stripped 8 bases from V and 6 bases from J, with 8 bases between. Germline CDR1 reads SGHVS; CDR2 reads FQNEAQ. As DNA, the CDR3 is TGTGCCAGCTCTAGAACCAATGAGCAGTTCTTC. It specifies CASSRTNEQFF. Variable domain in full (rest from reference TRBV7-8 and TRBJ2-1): GAGVSQSPRYKVAKRGQDVALRCDPISGHVSLFWYQQALGQGPEFLTYFQNEAQLDKSGLPSDRFFAERPEGSVSTLKIQRTQQEDSAVYLCASSRTNEQFFGPGTRLTVL.

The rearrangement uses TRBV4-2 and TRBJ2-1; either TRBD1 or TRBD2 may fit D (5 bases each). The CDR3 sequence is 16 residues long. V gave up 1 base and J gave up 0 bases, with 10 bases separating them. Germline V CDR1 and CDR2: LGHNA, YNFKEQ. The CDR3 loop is CASSQAGGSSYNEQFF. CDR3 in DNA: TGTGCCAGCAGCCAAGCTGGGGGAAGCTCCTACAATGAGCAGTTCTTC.

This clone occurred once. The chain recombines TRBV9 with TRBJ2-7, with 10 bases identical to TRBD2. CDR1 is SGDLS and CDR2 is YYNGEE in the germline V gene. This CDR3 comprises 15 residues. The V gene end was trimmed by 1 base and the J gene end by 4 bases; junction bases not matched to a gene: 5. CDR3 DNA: TGTGCCAGCAGCGTAAACCCTAGCGGGGGATACGAGCAGTACTTC. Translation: CASSVNPSGGYEQYF.

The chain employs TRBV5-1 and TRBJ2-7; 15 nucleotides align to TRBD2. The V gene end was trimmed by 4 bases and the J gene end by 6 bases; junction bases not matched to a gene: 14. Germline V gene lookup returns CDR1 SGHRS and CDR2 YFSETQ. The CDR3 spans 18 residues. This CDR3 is CASSALGLAGGVRPEQYF. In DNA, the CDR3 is TGCGCCAGCAGCGCCCTGGGACTAGCGGGAGGAGTTCGTCCCGAGCAGTACTTC.